The 7 T cell receptor beta chains in this list originate from one sample, sequenced in a study of graft-versus-host responses after intestinal transplantation. Assay used: immunoSEQ multiplex PCR; TCRdb lists only in-frame clones, some missing. The sample yields around 19,000 clones, about 40% seen once. Material: alloreactive CD4+ T cells from a mixed lymphocyte reaction culture, obtained before transplantation. Subset given: CFSE-low proliferating T cells sorted from roughly six-day pre-transplant mixed lymphocyte reaction (GvH or HvG direction). The receptors were gathered from a human patient who was an organ donor for intestinal transplantation.

This clone has just a few counts. The V gene is TRBV7-2, the J gene TRBJ1-2; D gene ambiguous. CDR1 is SGHTA, CDR2 FQGNSA, per germline. This CDR3 spans 13 amino acids. V dropped 1 base and J dropped 2 bases, with 5 bases sitting between them. For the CDR3, the DNA is TGTGCCAGCAGCTTAGGCCCCAACTATGGCTACACCTTC. Its protein is CASSLGPNYGYTF.

The chain combines TRBV25-1 with TRBJ2-3; D is ambiguous. The CDR3 is 13 amino acids. The V end was cut by 3 bases, the J end by 7 bases, with 11 bases between. Germline CDR1 and CDR2: MGHDK and SYGVNS. CDR3 nucleotide sequence: TGTGCCAGCAGTGACCCCCAGGTTAATACGCAGTATTTT. Protein: CASSDPQVNTQYF.

The rearrangement links TRBV11-3 to TRBJ2-1, with D maybe TRBD2 (6 bases). Germline CDR1 SGHNT, CDR2 YENEEA. CDR3 length equals 15 residues. The V end was cut by 2 bases, the J end by 4 bases, with 12 bases between. The CDR3 DNA is TGTGCCAGCAGCTTAAATGTCGGGACTTACAATGAGCAGTTCTTC. It translates to CASSLNVGTYNEQFF.

This clone is categorized as medium-sized. The genes are TRBV10-3 and TRBJ2-2; D is possibly TRBD2 (6 bases). The V end was cut by 3 bases, the J end by 1 base, with 9 bases between. The germline CDR1 and CDR2 sequences are ENHRY and SYGVKD. The CDR3 consists of 15 residues. This chain's CDR3 is CAISDLAENTGELFF. The CDR3 DNA sequence: TGTGCCATCAGTGATTTAGCGGAGAACACCGGGGAGCTGTTTTTT.

The CDR3 DNA sequence: TGTGCCAGCAGCTTAAGCCGGAACTCCTACGAGCAGTACTTC. Translated: CASSLSRNSYEQYF. V gene TRBV7-9 combines with J gene TRBJ2-7; the D is unclear. The CDR3 loop spans 14 amino acids. V shed 2 bases and J shed 0 bases, with 8 bases lying between them. Looked up from germline, CDR1 is SEHNR and CDR2 is FQNEAQ (reference sequence).

This rearrangement joins TRBV30 to TRBJ1-4, with TRBD1 matching over 7 bases. V was pared by 7 bases and J by 7 bases, with 9 bases of the junction left unmatched. The CDR3 is made up of 13 amino acids. Germline V gives CDR1 GTSNPN, CDR2 SVGIG (reference sequence). This CDR3 reads CASSRDRSEKLFF. CDR3 DNA sequence: TGTGCCTCGTCCCGGGACAGATCTGAAAAACTGTTTTTT.

The chain carries TRBV30 and TRBJ2-1; TRBD2 might be the D (5 bases). CDR3 length: 14 amino acids. The V gene's germline CDR1 is GTSNPN and CDR2 SVGIG (reference sequence). V lost 2 bases, J lost 4 bases, and 12 bases lay in between. The CDR3 DNA reads TGTGCCTGGAGTCATGTAGCGAGATACAATGAGCAGTTCTTC. This codes for CAWSHVARYNEQFF.